The T cell receptor (beta chain) described here comes from a study of cytomegalovirus exposure and HLA in healthy donors. Overall study: In a later analysis, it was reported that the roughly 120 validation repertoires had been produced on the same platform as the roughly 700 repertoires belonging to the first cohort.

The donors were part of the validation cohort of roughly 110 subjects. That cohort was separate from the first cohort, which comprised roughly 670 subjects. In regard to this clone: Its antigen is unidentified.

This CDR3 is 13 amino acids long. Deletions cut 2 bases from V and 2 bases from J, with 6 bases between. Germline V gene data show CDR1 as SGDLS and CDR2 as YYNGEE. Study outcomes and limitations: Reports credit the classifier with highly specific, highly sensitive diagnosis of cytomegalovirus status.

Assay: immunoSEQ multiplex PCR; the TCRdb copy retains only in-frame clones and omits some. The sample lists some 84,000 clones, roughly 91% seen once, with roughly 1.9% in the top ten. Sequences were obtained from PBMCs. The rearrangement links TRBV9 to TRBJ2-3; D is undetermined. This TCR was recovered from a man aged 25 to 40 in good health and CMV-seronegative. CDR3: CASSVDTTDTQYF. The CDR3 DNA is TGTGCCAGCAGCGTCGACACCACAGATACGCAGTATTTT.